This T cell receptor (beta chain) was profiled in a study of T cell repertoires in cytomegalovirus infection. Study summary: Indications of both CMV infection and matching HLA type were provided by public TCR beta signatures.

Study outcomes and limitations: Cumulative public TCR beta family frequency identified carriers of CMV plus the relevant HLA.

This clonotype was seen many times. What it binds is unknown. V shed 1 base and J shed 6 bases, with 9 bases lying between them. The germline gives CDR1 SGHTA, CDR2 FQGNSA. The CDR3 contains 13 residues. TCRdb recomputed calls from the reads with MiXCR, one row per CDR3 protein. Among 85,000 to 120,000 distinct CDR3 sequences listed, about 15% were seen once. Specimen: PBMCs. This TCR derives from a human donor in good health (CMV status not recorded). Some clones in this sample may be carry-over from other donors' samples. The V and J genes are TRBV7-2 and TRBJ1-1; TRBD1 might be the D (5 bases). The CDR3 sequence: CASSLGGRPEAFF. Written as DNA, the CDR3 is TGTGCCAGCAGCTTAGGGGGACGGCCTGAAGCTTTCTTT. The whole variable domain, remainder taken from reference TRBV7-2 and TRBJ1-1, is GAGVSQSPSNKVTEKGKDVELRCDPISGHTALYWYRQSLGQGLEFLIYFQGNSAPDKSGLPSDRFSAERTGGSVSTLTIQRTQQEDSAVYLCASSLGGRPEAFFGQGTRLTVV.